A selection of T cell receptor beta chains follows, all from one sample in a study of neurological immune-mediated disorders. Each CDR3 protein gets one entry after TCRdb re-called the 5' RACE reads with MiXCR. The table lists roughly 38,000 distinct CDR3 sequences, nearly 7.5% of them singletons. Sequenced: PBMCs. These receptors were obtained from a middle-aged woman in good health. Each CDR3 is given with its conserved first and last residue. A D gene is named only where the DNA matches it firmly. Size is stated for part of the rows, as once, few or many counts, or as a class when the clone is expanded.

many	-	TRBJ1-6	TRBV12-3/TRBV12-4	CASSAALGPLHF	TGTGCCAGCAGCGCTGCACTAGGCCCCCTCCACTTT
many	-	TRBJ2-1	TRBV7-2	CASSPPHLIGNEQFF	TGTGCCAGCAGCCCCCCGCACCTCATCGGGAATGAGCAGTTCTTC
many	TRBD1	TRBJ2-7	TRBV5-1	CASSQGQLSNEQYF	TGCGCCAGCAGCCAGGGACAGCTCTCCAACGAGCAGTACTTC
many	TRBD1	TRBJ1-1	TRBV5-1	CASRQGGADTEAFF	TGCGCCAGCAGGCAAGGGGGCGCAGACACTGAAGCTTTCTTT
many	-	TRBJ1-5	TRBV27	CASSLKYSNQPQHF	TGTGCCAGCAGTTTAAAGTATAGCAATCAGCCCCAGCATTTT
many	-	TRBJ2-7	TRBV28	CASSPRDGSSYEQYF	TGTGCCAGCAGTCCTCGGGACGGGAGCTCCTACGAGCAGTACTTC
many	-	TRBJ2-3	TRBV5-6	CASLQGTDTQYF	TGTGCCAGCCTACAGGGCACAGATACGCAGTATTTT
many	-	TRBJ2-1	TRBV5-6	CASSLPGPPEQFF	TGTGCCAGCAGCTTGCCAGGGCCCCCGGAGCAGTTCTTC
many	-	TRBJ2-1	TRBV28	CASTSERRNNEQFF	TGTGCCAGCACCTCCGAGAGGCGGAACAATGAGCAGTTCTTC
many	-	TRBJ2-1	TRBV10-3	CAISGARNEQFF	TGTGCCATCAGTGGGGCTCGCAATGAGCAGTTCTTC
many	-	TRBJ1-4	TRBV25-1	CASISGREGEKLFF	TGTGCCAGCATATCAGGGCGAGAAGGCGAAAAACTGTTTTTT
many	-	TRBJ2-7	TRBV10-3	CAISDPLRGPGYEQYF	TGTGCCATCAGTGACCCCTTACGGGGGCCAGGCTACGAGCAGTACTTC
many	TRBD2	TRBJ2-7	TRBV6-5	CASRATSGEQYF	TGTGCCAGCAGGGCGACTAGCGGGGAGCAGTACTTC
many	TRBD2	TRBJ2-3	TRBV2	CASSVTSGTDTQYF	TGTGCCAGCAGTGTTACTAGCGGTACAGATACGCAGTATTTT
-	-	TRBJ2-3	TRBV5-1	CESSSLGGPGDTQYF	TGCGAAAGCAGCTCCTTAGGGGGGCCAGGGGATACGCAGTATTTT
-	-	TRBJ2-1	TRBV9	CASSAAAEQGHEQFF	TGTGCCAGCAGCGCAGCGGCCGAACAGGGCCATGAGCAGTTCTTC
medium-sized	TRBD1	TRBJ1-2	TRBV5-6	CASSPSDREYGYTF	TGTGCCAGCAGCCCATCGGACAGGGAGTATGGCTACACCTTC
many	TRBD1	TRBJ1-1	TRBV20-1	CSGDREVNTEAFF	TGCAGTGGGGACAGGGAGGTTAACACTGAAGCTTTCTTT
many	-	TRBJ2-3	TRBV12-3/TRBV12-4	CASSSGDTQYF	TGTGCCAGCAGTTCCGGGGATACGCAGTATTTT
-	-	TRBJ1-2	TRBV4-1	CASSQEAGGSEYTF	TGCGCCAGCAGCCAAGAGGCGGGTGGTAGTGAATACACCTTC
many	-	TRBJ1-1	TRBV28	CASSWGRPEAFF	TGTGCCAGCAGCTGGGGACGTCCTGAAGCTTTCTTT
many	TRBD2	TRBJ2-1	TRBV20-1	CSARDGGLAGGPDSNEQFF	TGCAGTGCTAGAGATGGAGGACTAGCGGGAGGGCCGGATTCAAATGAGCAGTTCTTC
many	-	TRBJ2-3	TRBV6-2/TRBV6-3	CASTNRADTQYF	TGTGCCAGCACGAACAGGGCTGATACGCAGTATTTT
many	TRBD1	TRBJ1-5	TRBV29-1	CSVGQDQPQHF	TGCAGCGTGGGACAGGATCAGCCCCAGCATTTT
many	-	TRBJ2-3	TRBV4-1	CASSQDRPSGWNTQYF	TGCGCCAGCAGCCAAGATCGCCCCTCAGGGTGGAATACGCAGTATTTT
many	-	TRBJ2-1	TRBV20-1	CSAREVALNEQFF	TGCAGTGCTAGAGAAGTGGCCCTTAATGAGCAGTTCTTC
medium-sized	-	TRBJ1-1	TRBV20-1	CSARDLRAGSEAFF	TGCAGTGCTAGAGATCTCAGGGCAGGGTCTGAAGCTTTCTTT
many	TRBD1	TRBJ1-5	TRBV6-5	CASSYIQGDQPQHF	TGTGCCAGCAGTTACATACAGGGGGATCAGCCCCAGCATTTT
many	TRBD1	TRBJ2-3	TRBV7-9	CASSFDRETDTQYF	TGTGCCAGCAGCTTTGACAGGGAGACAGATACGCAGTATTTT
many	-	TRBJ1-3	TRBV28	CASSLVFGSSGNTIYF	TGTGCCAGCAGTTTAGTGTTCGGGAGCTCTGGAAACACCATATATTTT
many	-	TRBJ2-2	TRBV25-1	CASSDTGELFF	TGTGCCAGCAGTGACACCGGGGAGCTGTTTTTT
-	TRBD1	TRBJ2-1	TRBV14	CASTTRDRGFGEQFF	TGTGCCAGCACCACCAGGGACAGGGGCTTTGGGGAGCAGTTCTTC
many	-	TRBJ2-1	TRBV29-1	CSSGVFEQFF	TGCAGCTCAGGGGTTTTTGAGCAGTTCTTC
many	-	TRBJ1-1	TRBV28	CASSLGGLSNTEAFF	TGTGCCAGCAGTTTAGGGGGCCTATCGAACACTGAAGCTTTCTTT
-	-	TRBJ2-4	TRBV24-1	CATIDTGHGNNIQYF	TGTGCCACCATTGATACCGGACATGGAAATAACATTCAGTACTTC
-	TRBD2	TRBJ2-1	TRBV6-1	CASSDNGRSEQFF	TGTGCCAGCAGTGACAACGGGAGGTCTGAGCAGTTCTTC
many	-	TRBJ2-2	TRBV7-2	CASSLRTTNTGELFF	TGTGCCAGCAGCCTCCGGACTACCAACACCGGGGAGCTGTTTTTT
many	-	TRBJ1-1	TRBV5-6	CASSVEYTEAFF	TGTGCCAGCAGCGTCGAATACACTGAAGCTTTCTTT
many	TRBD1	TRBJ1-4	TRBV7-8	CASSLGQDNEKLFF	TGTGCCAGCAGCTTGGGACAGGATAATGAAAAACTGTTTTTT
many	TRBD2	TRBJ2-3	TRBV20-1	CSASPPTSGFTDTQYF	TGCAGTGCTAGCCCCCCGACTAGCGGTTTCACAGATACGCAGTATTTT
many	-	TRBJ1-6	TRBV21-1	CASSSQRGQGEQSPLHF	TGTGCCAGCAGCTCTCAAAGGGGACAGGGGGAGCAATCACCCCTCCACTTT
many	-	TRBJ1-1	TRBV20-1	CSARERGSGTEAFF	TGCAGTGCTAGAGAGCGGGGGAGCGGCACTGAAGCTTTCTTT
many	TRBD2	TRBJ2-3	TRBV25-1	CASSESGRDTDTQYF	TGTGCCAGCAGTGAAAGCGGGAGGGACACAGATACGCAGTATTTT
many	-	TRBJ2-7	TRBV11-2	CASSNNSDRSEAYEQYF	TGTGCCAGCAGCAACAACTCGGACCGGTCCGAAGCCTACGAGCAGTACTTC
few	-	TRBJ2-1	TRBV2	CANPRLGRSNEQFF	TGTGCGAACCCCAGGCTCGGGAGATCGAATGAGCAGTTCTTC
many	-	TRBJ1-1	TRBV20-1	CSASPYQENTEAFF	TGCAGTGCTAGCCCCTATCAGGAGAACACTGAAGCTTTCTTT
many	-	TRBJ2-3	TRBV29-1	CSGRTDTQYF	TGCAGCGGCCGTACAGATACGCAGTATTTT
many	-	TRBJ2-1	TRBV5-1	CASSLEANEQFF	TGCGCCAGCAGCTTGGAGGCCAATGAGCAGTTCTTC
many	-	TRBJ2-5	TRBV27	CASSQGSLYQETQYF	TGTGCCAGCAGCCAGGGTTCCCTATACCAAGAGACCCAGTACTTC
many	-	TRBJ1-2	TRBV6-2/TRBV6-3	CASTRQDLGYGYTF	TGTGCCAGCACCCGACAGGACCTCGGATATGGCTACACCTTC
many	TRBD2	TRBJ2-7	TRBV12-3/TRBV12-4	CASSLRTGREQYF	TGTGCCAGCAGTCTAAGGACCGGGAGGGAGCAGTACTTC
many	TRBD1	TRBJ2-2	TRBV10-2	CASSEDRVNTGELFF	TGCGCCAGCAGTGAGGACAGGGTCAACACCGGGGAGCTGTTTTTT
medium-sized	-	TRBJ2-7	TRBV3-1	CASSQGQIYEQYF	TGTGCCAGCAGCCAAGGGCAGATTTACGAGCAGTACTTC
many	TRBD1	TRBJ1-2	TRBV7-8	CASSPPGQGTGGGYTF	TGTGCCAGCAGCCCCCCGGGACAGGGGACGGGAGGTGGCTACACCTTC
many	TRBD1	TRBJ1-2	TRBV28	CATRVGGNYGYTF	TGTGCCACCAGGGTAGGGGGCAACTATGGCTACACCTTC
many	TRBD1	TRBJ1-1	TRBV11-3	CASSATGSTEAFF	TGTGCCAGCAGCGCGACAGGGAGCACTGAAGCTTTCTTT